In its sample, the clone carrying this T cell receptor beta chain was seen once. The sample is drawn from a study of blood T cell repertoires in COVID-19. Study-level information: Specimens from acute and convalescent COVID-19 originated in the United States, Italy and Spain. Sources were T cells, B-cell-depleted T cells, or PBMCs; the material itself was cDNA or gDNA.

In the original processing: Amplification of reference gene primers was used by the study to estimate nucleated cell counts. TCRdb's table, derived via immunoSEQ multiplex PCR, lists solely in-frame clones and lacks some. That table supplies the V and J calls and clone size; D and trimming were determined from the DNA. Of about 210,000 clones listed, around 80% were seen once; the top ten hold less than 7%. There are 15 residues in the CDR3. The germline V gene has CDR1 MNHNS and CDR2 SASEGT. The junction had 3 bases not matched to a gene; V was cut back by 2 bases and J by 5 bases. Sequencing was done on a sample of peripheral blood. The V and J genes are TRBV6-1 and TRBJ2-2; 9 nucleotides line up with TRBD1. The sequence was obtained from a man between 60 and 70 years old with acute or convalescent COVID-19. CDR3 nucleotides: TGTGCCAGCAGTGAATTGACAGGGGGTACCGGGGAGCTGTTTTTT. The encoded protein is CASSELTGGTGELFF.